The 4 T cell receptor beta chains presented below share a single source sample, sequenced in a study of blood T cells in healthy people across ages. Combining a sample-barcoded 5' primer with a J-beta primer mix, a second PCR ran for roughly 7 to 12 cycles. One entry per CDR3 protein, called by TCRdb with MiXCR from the 5' RACE reads. The table lists some 1.8 million distinct CDR3 sequences, approximately 39% of them singletons. Sequencing was done on a sample of blood. The receptors were sampled from a human donor in good health.

This clonotype was detected only a few times. CDR3 residues: CASSFDRVRNSPLHF. In DNA, the CDR3 is TGTGCCAGCAGCTTCGACAGGGTTCGGAATTCACCCCTCCACTTT. The chain links TRBV13 to TRBJ1-6, with 7 nucleotides matching TRBD1. Germline V gene sequence: CDR1 PRHDT, CDR2 FYEKMQ (reference sequence). The junction had 6 bases not matched to a gene; V was cut back by 3 bases and J by 7 bases. This CDR3 comprises 15 residues.

This rearrangement joins TRBV7-6 to TRBJ2-3, with TRBD2 matching 9 bases. V gave up 1 base and J gave up 12 bases; unmatched junction bases: 17. Germline CDR1 SGHVS, CDR2 FNYEAQ. This CDR3 is built from 17 residues. CDR3 DNA: TGTGCCAGCAGCTTAGAGTTGGGGGAGGGACTAGCAAGCACCCAGTATTTT. It specifies CASSLELGEGLASTQYF.

This clonotype was observed a few times. This sequence joins TRBV20-1 and TRBJ1-5; D may be TRBD1 (5 bases). The CDR3 spans 13 residues. V was clipped by 4 bases and J by 3 bases, with 10 bases between them. Germline-derived CDR1 and CDR2 are DFQATT and SNEGSKA (reference sequence). This CDR3 is CSATGGVNQPQHF. The CDR3 DNA sequence: TGCAGTGCTACTGGGGGGGTCAATCAGCCCCAGCATTTT.

The chain links TRBV10-3 to TRBJ2-1; 8 bases match TRBD2. The germline CDR1 and CDR2 sequences are ENHRY and SYGVKD. V was pared by 0 bases and J by 0 bases, with 4 bases of the junction left unmatched. The CDR3 covers 17 residues. The CDR3, as DNA: TGTGCCATCAGTGAGTCTCTACGGGGGGGCTCCTACAATGAGCAGTTCTTC. As protein: CAISESLRGGSYNEQFF.